This T cell receptor beta chain is drawn from a study of control samples from healthy donors and cancer patients. J was trimmed by 1 base and V by 2 bases; bases with no gene match: 5. The germline V gene has CDR1 LNHNV and CDR2 YYDKDF (reference sequence). CDR3 length: 15 amino acids. Only in-frame clones appear in the TCRdb table, and some are missing; sequencing was by immunoSEQ multiplex PCR. The table has about 89,000 clones, around 85% seen once. Sequenced: blood. The chain is built from TRBV15 and TRBJ2-7, with 7 bases identical to TRBD1. This receptor was taken from a woman aged 40-49 years in good health. The CDR3 DNA is TGTGCCACCAGCAGAAGCGACAGGGCTTCCTACGAGCAGTACTTC. This encodes CATSRSDRASYEQYF.